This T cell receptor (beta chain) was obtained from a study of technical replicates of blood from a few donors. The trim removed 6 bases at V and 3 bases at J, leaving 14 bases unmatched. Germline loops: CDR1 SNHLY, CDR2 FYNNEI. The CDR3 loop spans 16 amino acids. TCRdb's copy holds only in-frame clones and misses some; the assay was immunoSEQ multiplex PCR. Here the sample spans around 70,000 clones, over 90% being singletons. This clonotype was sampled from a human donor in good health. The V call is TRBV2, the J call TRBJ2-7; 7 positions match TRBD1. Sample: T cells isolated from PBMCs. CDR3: CASSEISRDSNYEQYF. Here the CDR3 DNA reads TGTGCCAGCAGCGAAATTAGCCGGGACAGCAACTACGAGCAGTACTTC.